This T cell receptor (beta chain) was found in a study of T cells in Graves' hyperthyroidism and ophthalmopathy. TCR beta CDR3 regions were amplified from RNA transcripts. The TCR CDR3 was amplified in a first-round RT-PCR using the HTBI primer set. TCRdb passed the multiplex PCR reads through MiXCR, listing each CDR3 protein once. The table lists around 600,000 distinct CDR3 sequences, roughly 15% of them singletons. Germline CDR1 and CDR2: MDHEN and SYDVKM. The V gene lost 5 bases and the J gene lost 2 bases, with 17 bases spanning the gap. The CDR3 spans 16 residues. Researchers barred patients who had uncontrolled infection, other autoimmune disease, pregnancy or lactation. Points from the study as a whole: The model predicted ophthalmopathy a median around six months before onset.

This clonotype was counted ten times or more. The antigen remains undetermined. The chain carries TRBV28 and TRBJ2-3; no firm D call. This clonotype was obtained from a woman aged 45-59 years with Graves' ophthalmopathy. Sequencing was carried out using blood. This chain's CDR3 is CASSPHSFTTTDTQYF. The CDR3 DNA sequence: TGTGCCAGCAGTCCCCATTCGTTTACTACCACAGATACGCAGTATTTT.